The clone carrying this T cell receptor beta chain has more than one count but fewer than ten. The source of the sample is a study of T cells after yellow fever vaccination. Overall study context: Fractions of low cell number were prepared using SMART-Seq v4 Ultra Low Input.

The CDR3 is 13 amino acids. V dropped 0 bases and J dropped 11 bases, with 11 bases sitting between them. CDR1 and CDR2 (germline): SGHNT, YENEEA. Production of TCR cDNA was by 5'RACE template switching, which also added a universal primer site and UMIs. TCRdb re-called the 5' RACE reads through MiXCR, storing one row per CDR3 protein. The table has about 320,000 distinct CDR3 sequences, under 15% seen once. This receptor was identified in a man aged 18 to 29 who received the YFV17D yellow fever vaccine. The chain links TRBV11-3 to TRBJ2-1; D is unclear. Sequenced material: CD4+ T cells sorted from PBMCs, taken 15 days after the yellow fever booster vaccination. CDR3 in amino acids: CASSLDSGWQQFF. Written as DNA, the CDR3 is TGTGCCAGCAGCTTAGATTCCGGGTGGCAGCAGTTCTTC.